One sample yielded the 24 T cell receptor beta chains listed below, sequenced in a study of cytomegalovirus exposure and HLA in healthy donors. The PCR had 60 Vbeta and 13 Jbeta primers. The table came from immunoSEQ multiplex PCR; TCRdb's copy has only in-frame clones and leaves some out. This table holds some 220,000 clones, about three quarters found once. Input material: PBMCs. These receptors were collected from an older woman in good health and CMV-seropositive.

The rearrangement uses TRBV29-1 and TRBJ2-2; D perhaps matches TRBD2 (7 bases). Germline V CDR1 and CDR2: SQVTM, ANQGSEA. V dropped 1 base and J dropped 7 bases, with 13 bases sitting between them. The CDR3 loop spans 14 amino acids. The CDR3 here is CSVEGRGRGGELFF. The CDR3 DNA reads TGCAGCGTTGAAGGAAGGGGGAGGGGCGGGGAGCTGTTTTTT.

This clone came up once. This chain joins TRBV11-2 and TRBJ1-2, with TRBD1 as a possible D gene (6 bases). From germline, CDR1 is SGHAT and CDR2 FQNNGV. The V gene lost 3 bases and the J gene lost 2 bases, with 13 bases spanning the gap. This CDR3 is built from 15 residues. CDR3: CASSLGSQGNYGYTF. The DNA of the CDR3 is TGTGCCAGCAGCTTGGGCTCACAGGGAAACTATGGCTACACCTTC. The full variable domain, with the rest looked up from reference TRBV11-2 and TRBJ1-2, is EAGVAQSPRYKIIEKRQSVAFWCNPISGHATLYWYQQILGQGPKLLIQFQNNGVVDDSQLPKDRFSAERLKGVDSTLKIQPAKLEDSAVYLCASSLGSQGNYGYTFGSGTRLTVV.

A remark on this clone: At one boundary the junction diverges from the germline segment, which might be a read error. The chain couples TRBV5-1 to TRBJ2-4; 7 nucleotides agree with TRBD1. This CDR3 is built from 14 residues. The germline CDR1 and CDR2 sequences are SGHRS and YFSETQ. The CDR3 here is CASSLGQQWDIQYF. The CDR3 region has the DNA TGCGCCAGCAGTTTGGGACAGCAATGGGACATTCAGTACTTC.

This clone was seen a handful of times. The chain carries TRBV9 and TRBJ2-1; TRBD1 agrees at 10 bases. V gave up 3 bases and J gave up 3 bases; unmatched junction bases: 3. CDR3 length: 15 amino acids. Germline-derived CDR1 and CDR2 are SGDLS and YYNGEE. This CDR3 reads CASSGGQGVYNEQFF. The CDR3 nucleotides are TGTGCCAGCAGCGGTGGACAGGGGGTCTACAATGAGCAGTTCTTC.

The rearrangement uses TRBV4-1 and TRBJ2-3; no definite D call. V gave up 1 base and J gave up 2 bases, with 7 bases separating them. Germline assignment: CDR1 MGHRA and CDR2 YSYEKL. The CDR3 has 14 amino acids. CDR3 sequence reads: CASSQGAVTDTQYF. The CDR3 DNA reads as TGCGCCAGCAGCCAAGGGGCAGTCACAGATACGCAGTATTTT.

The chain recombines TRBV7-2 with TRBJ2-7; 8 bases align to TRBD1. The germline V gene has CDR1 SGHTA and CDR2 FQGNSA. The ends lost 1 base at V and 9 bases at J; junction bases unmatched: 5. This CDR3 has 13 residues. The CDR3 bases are TGTGCCAGCAGCTTAGAGCAGGGGACAGGGCAGTACTTC. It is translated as CASSLEQGTGQYF.

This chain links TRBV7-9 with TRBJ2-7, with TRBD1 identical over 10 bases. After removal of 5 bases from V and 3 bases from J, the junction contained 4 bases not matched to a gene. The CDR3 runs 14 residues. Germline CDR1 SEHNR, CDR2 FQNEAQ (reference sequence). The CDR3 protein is CASSRTGGVYEQYF. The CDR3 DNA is TGTGCCAGCAGCAGGACAGGGGGTGTCTACGAGCAGTACTTC.

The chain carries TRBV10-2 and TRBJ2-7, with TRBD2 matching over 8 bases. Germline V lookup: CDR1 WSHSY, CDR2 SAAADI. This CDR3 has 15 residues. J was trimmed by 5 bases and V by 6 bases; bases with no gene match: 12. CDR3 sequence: CASREGRGGTHEQYF. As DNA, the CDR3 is TGCGCCAGCAGAGAAGGCCGGGGGGGCACCCACGAGCAGTACTTC.

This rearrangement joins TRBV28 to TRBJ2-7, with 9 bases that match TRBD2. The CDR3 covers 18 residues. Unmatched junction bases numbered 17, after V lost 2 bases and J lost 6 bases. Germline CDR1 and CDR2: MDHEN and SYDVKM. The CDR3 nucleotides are TGTGCCAGCAGTTTAAGGGGCCTAGCGGGGTCCACAATGGGCGAGCAGTACTTC. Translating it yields CASSLRGLAGSTMGEQYF.

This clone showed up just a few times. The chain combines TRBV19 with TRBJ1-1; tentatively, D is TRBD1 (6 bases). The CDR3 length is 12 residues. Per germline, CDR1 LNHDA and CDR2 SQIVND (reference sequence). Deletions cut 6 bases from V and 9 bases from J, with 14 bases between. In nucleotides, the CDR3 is TGTGCCAGTAGCCTCTTCGACAGGAAAGCTTTCTTT. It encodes CASSLFDRKAFF. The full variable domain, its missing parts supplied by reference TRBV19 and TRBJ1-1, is DGGITQSPKYLFRKEGQNVTLSCEQNLNHDAMYWYRQDPGQGLRLIYYSQIVNDFQKGDIAEGYSVSREKKESFPLTVTSAQKNPTAFYLCASSLFDRKAFFGQGTRLTVV.

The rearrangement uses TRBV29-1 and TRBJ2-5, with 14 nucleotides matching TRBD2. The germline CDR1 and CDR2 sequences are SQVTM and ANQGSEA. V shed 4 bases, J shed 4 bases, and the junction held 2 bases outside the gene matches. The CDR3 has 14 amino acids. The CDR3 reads CSVATSGGGETQYF. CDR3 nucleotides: TGCAGCGTTGCGACTAGCGGGGGGGGAGAGACCCAGTACTTC.

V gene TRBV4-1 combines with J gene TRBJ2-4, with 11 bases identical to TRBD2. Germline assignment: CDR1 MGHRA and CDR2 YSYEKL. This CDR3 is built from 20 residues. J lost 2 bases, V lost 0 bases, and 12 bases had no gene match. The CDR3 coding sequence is TGCGCCAGCAGCCAAGAACGACTAGCGGGAATGTCTCAGACCAAAAACATTCAGTACTTC. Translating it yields CASSQERLAGMSQTKNIQYF.

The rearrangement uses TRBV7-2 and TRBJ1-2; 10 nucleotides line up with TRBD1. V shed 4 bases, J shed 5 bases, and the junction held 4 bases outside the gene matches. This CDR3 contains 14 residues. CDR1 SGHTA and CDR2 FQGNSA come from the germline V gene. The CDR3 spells CASSWDRGGYGYTF. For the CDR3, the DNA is TGTGCCAGCAGCTGGGACAGGGGAGGATATGGCTACACCTTC. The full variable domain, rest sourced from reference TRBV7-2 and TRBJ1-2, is GAGVSQSPSNKVTEKGKDVELRCDPISGHTALYWYRQSLGQGLEFLIYFQGNSAPDKSGLPSDRFSAERTGGSVSTLTIQRTQQEDSAVYLCASSWDRGGYGYTFGSGTRLTVV.

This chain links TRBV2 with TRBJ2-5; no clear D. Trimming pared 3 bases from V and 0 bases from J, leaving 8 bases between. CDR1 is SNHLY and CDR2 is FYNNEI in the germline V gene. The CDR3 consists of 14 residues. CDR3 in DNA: TGTGCCAGCAGTGAGTCCAGGCACCAAGAGACCCAGTACTTC. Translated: CASSESRHQETQYF.

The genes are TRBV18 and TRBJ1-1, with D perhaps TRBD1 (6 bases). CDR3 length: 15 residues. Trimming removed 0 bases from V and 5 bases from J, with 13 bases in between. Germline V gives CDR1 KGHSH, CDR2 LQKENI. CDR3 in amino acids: CASSPPDRFGTEAFF. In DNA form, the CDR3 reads TGTGCCAGCTCACCACCTGACAGGTTCGGGACTGAAGCTTTCTTT. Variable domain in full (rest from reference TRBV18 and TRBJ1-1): NAGVMQNPRHLVRRRGQEARLRCSPMKGHSHVYWYRQLPEEGLKFMVYLQKENIIDESGMPKERFSAEFPKEGPSILRIQQVVRGDSAAYFCASSPPDRFGTEAFFGQGTRLTVV.

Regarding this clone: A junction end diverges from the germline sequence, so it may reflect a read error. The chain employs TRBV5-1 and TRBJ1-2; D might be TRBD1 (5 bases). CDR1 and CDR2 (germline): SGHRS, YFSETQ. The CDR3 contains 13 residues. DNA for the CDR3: TGCGCCAGCAGCTTAGACAGATACTACGGCTACACCTTC. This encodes CASSLDRYYGYTF.

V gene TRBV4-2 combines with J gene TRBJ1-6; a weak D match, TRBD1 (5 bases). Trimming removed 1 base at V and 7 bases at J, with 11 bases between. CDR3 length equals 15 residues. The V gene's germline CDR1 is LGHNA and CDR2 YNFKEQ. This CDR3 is CASSQAGGQNSPLHF. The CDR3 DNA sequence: TGTGCCAGCAGCCAAGCGGGGGGTCAAAATTCACCCCTCCACTTT.

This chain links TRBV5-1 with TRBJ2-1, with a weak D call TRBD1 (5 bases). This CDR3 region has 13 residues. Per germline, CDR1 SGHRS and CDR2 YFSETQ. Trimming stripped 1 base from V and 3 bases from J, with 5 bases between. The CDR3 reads CASSLRGYNEQFF. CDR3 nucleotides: TGCGCCAGCAGCTTGAGGGGCTACAATGAGCAGTTCTTC.

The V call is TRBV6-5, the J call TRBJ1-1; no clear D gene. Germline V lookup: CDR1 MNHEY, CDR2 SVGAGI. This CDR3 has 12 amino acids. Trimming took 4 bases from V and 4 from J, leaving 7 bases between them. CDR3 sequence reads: CASSFLGTEAFF. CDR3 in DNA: TGTGCCAGCAGTTTCCTAGGCACTGAAGCTTTCTTT.

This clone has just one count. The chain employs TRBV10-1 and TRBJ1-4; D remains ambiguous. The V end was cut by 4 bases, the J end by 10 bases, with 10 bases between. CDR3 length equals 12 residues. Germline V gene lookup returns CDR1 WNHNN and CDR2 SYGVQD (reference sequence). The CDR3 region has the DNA TGCGCCAGCAGTGCCCGAGGTCGAAAACTGTTTTTT. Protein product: CASSARGRKLFF.

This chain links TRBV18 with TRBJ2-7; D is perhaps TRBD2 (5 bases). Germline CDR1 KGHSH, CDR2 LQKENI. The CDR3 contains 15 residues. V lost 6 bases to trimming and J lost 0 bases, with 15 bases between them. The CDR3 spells CASSALATLSYEQYF. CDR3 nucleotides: TGTGCCAGCTCCGCGCTAGCAACCCTCTCCTACGAGCAGTACTTC.

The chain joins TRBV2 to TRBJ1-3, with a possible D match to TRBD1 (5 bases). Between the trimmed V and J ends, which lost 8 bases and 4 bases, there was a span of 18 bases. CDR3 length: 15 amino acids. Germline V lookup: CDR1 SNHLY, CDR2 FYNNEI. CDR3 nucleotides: TGTGCCAGCGAAGTGAATCAGGGTTTGGGAAACACCATATATTTT. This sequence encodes CASEVNQGLGNTIYF.

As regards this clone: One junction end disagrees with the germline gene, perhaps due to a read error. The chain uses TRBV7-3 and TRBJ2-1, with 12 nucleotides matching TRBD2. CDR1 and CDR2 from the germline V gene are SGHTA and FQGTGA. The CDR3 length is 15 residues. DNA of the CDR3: TGTGCCAGCAGCATAACTAGCGGGGGGTACAATGAGCAGTTCTTC. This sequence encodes CASSITSGGYNEQFF.

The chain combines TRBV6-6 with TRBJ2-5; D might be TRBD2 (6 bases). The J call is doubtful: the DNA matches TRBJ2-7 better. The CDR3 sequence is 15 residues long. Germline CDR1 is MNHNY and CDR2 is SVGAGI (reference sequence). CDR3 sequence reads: CASSYGGQGGYEQYF. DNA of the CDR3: TGTGCCAGCAGTTACGGGGGTCAGGGAGGCTACGAGCAGTACTTC.